The present TCR beta chain was sequenced within a study of post-analysis software for immune sequencing data. Study context: Disease courses included relapsing-remitting, secondary progressive and progressive-relapsing multiple sclerosis. Study observations and caveats: Multiple sclerosis patients showed significantly lower normalized Chao1 diversity than controls did.

In regard to this clonotype: Its antigen remains unidentified.

Trimming removed 5 bases from V and 6 bases from J; junction bases left unmatched: 8. This CDR3 is 15 amino acids long. Germline V gene lookup returns CDR1 SGHTA and CDR2 FQGTGA. Built from TCR beta cDNA, the libraries had unique molecular identifiers in them. T cells numbering 1 to 10 million yielded roughly 0.5 million cDNA molecules. TCRdb ran MiXCR on the PCR reads and lists one entry per CDR3 protein. The repertoire holds about 160,000 distinct CDR3 sequences, with 35% to 40% as singletons. This receptor was identified in a girl aged 10 to 17 with multiple sclerosis. This sequence joins TRBV7-3 and TRBJ2-1; 9 bases are shared with TRBD2. The material was blood, obtained after autologous hematopoietic stem cell transplantation. In nucleotides, the CDR3 is TGTGCCAGCAGCCCCGGGACTAGCTTAAGCAATGAGCAGTTCTTC. Amino acids: CASSPGTSLSNEQFF.